Listed here are 11 T cell receptor beta chains from one sample, sequenced in a study of OX40 agonist ivuxolimab in advanced cancers. Library creation used the immunoSEQ multiplex PCR assay. TCRdb stores this immuneACCESS table with in-frame sequences only. Part of the clones is absent; in the studies checked, under half of the shortfall reflects unresolved V genes, and no reason is known for the rest. This sample has some 45,000 clones in its table, and roughly 93% of those were observed once. 19% of the sample lies in the top ten. Specimen: CD4+ or CD8+ T cells sorted from blood, collected in a trial of the OX40 agonist ivuxolimab. These TCRs come from an adult with an advanced solid tumor such as melanoma, head and neck, liver or kidney cancer.

The CDR3 reads CASSDSVPSYEQYF. The CDR3 DNA reads TGTGCCAGCAGCGATAGCGTACCTTCCTACGAGCAGTACTTC. J is TRBJ2-7 and V is TRBV7-8; maybe TRBD2 (5 bases). Germline CDR1 SGHVS, CDR2 FQNEAQ. Trimming stripped 5 bases from V and 1 base from J, with 12 bases between. There are 14 residues in the CDR3.

The chain joins TRBV7-9 to TRBJ2-1; D gene ambiguous. This CDR3 is 11 amino acids long. The ends were cut back, 1 base at V and 13 bases at J, with 8 bases in the middle. Germline CDR1 SEHNR, CDR2 FQNEAQ (reference sequence). CDR3 nucleotide sequence: TGTGCCAGCAGCTTAGTGATAGATCAGTTCTTC. This sequence encodes CASSLVIDQFF.

Comments on this clone: At the DNA level, this CDR3 is encoded by other sequences in the same sample as well. The chain joins TRBV27 to TRBJ1-2; D remains unclear. The length of the CDR3 is 14 residues. The V end was cut by 2 bases, the J end by 4 bases, with 11 bases between. Germline V gives CDR1 MNHEY, CDR2 SMNVEV (reference sequence). CDR3 in amino acids: CASSLKSPLYGYTF. The CDR3 nucleotides are TGTGCCAGCAGTTTAAAGAGTCCTCTCTATGGCTACACCTTC.

This sequence joins TRBV19 and TRBJ1-1; D gene unclear. Trimming took off 8 bases at V and 1 base at J, with 11 bases between the two ends. Germline CDR1 LNHDA, CDR2 SQIVND (reference sequence). The CDR3 loop spans 13 amino acids. CDR3 sequence (DNA): TGTGCCAGTGAGGTCAGCGAGAACACTGAAGCTTTCTTT. Encoded protein: CASEVSENTEAFF.

J is TRBJ1-2 and V is TRBV28; 7 nucleotides agree with TRBD1. J gave up 8 bases and V 4 bases, and 16 bases lay outside the gene matches. CDR1 is MDHEN and CDR2 is SYDVKM in the germline V gene. The CDR3 has 16 amino acids. The DNA for the CDR3 is TGTGCCAGCAGTTACCAACAGGGGAGGGACAAGGGGGGCTACACCTTC. Amino acids: CASSYQQGRDKGGYTF.

The V call is TRBV5-6, the J call TRBJ2-7, with TRBD2 as a possible D gene (6 bases). Germline V lookup: CDR1 SGHDT, CDR2 YYEEEE. CDR3 length: 15 residues. Trimming cost V 0 bases and J 3 bases, with 13 bases left between them. In DNA, the CDR3 is TGTGCCAGCAGCTTGGGGAGGGGACTGCTCTACGAGCAGTACTTC. Translating gives CASSLGRGLLYEQYF.

The V gene is TRBV27, the J gene TRBJ2-1; D remains ambiguous. The CDR3 covers 13 residues. V was clipped by 3 bases and J by 7 bases, with 10 bases between them. The germline CDR1 and CDR2 sequences are MNHEY and SMNVEV (reference sequence). The CDR3 spells CASSFGTKNEQFF. CDR3 sequence (DNA): TGTGCCAGCAGTTTCGGTACGAAGAATGAGCAGTTCTTC.

CDR3 residues: CASSYSGFETQYF. The CDR3 DNA sequence: TGTGCCAGCTCATACAGTGGTTTCGAGACCCAGTACTTC. This chain connects TRBV6-5 to TRBJ2-5; no definite D call. Germline CDR1 MNHEY, CDR2 SVGAGI. The V and J ends lost 8 bases and 5 bases respectively, with 15 bases between them. The CDR3 totals 13 residues.

J is TRBJ2-5 and V is TRBV5-1; TRBD1 is a possible D gene (5 bases). The CDR3 has 14 residues. V gave up 5 bases and J gave up 0 bases, with 11 bases separating them. CDR1 and CDR2 from the germline V gene are SGHRS and YFSETQ. This CDR3 is CASRLDSYQETQYF. As DNA, the CDR3 is TGCGCCAGCAGACTTGACAGTTACCAAGAGACCCAGTACTTC. Complete variable domain (other parts from reference TRBV5-1 and TRBJ2-5): KAGVTQTPRYLIKTRGQQVTLSCSPISGHRSVSWYQQTPGQGLQFLFEYFSETQRNKGNFPGRFSGRQFSNSRSEMNVSTLELGDSALYLCASRLDSYQETQYFGPGTRLLVL.

The rearrangement uses TRBV5-1 and TRBJ2-5; D unresolved. CDR3 size: 12 residues. V lost 0 bases to trimming and J lost 5 bases, with 5 bases between them. The V gene's germline CDR1 is SGHRS and CDR2 YFSETQ. CDR3 bases: TGCGCCAGCAGCTTGGTTGGGGAGACCCAGTACTTC. Protein sequence: CASSLVGETQYF. Supplemented by reference TRBV5-1 and TRBJ2-5, the full variable domain reads KAGVTQTPRYLIKTRGQQVTLSCSPISGHRSVSWYQQTPGQGLQFLFEYFSETQRNKGNFPGRFSGRQFSNSRSEMNVSTLELGDSALYLCASSLVGETQYFGPGTRLLVL.

The CDR3 spells CATSRFGQGYNSPLHF. The CDR3 DNA reads TGTGCCACCAGCAGGTTCGGACAGGGTTATAATTCACCCCTCCACTTT. The chain uses TRBV15 and TRBJ1-6; 8 positions match TRBD1. The CDR3 contains 16 residues. V was pared by 3 bases and J by 4 bases, with 5 bases of the junction left unmatched. Germline V gene data show CDR1 as LNHNV and CDR2 as YYDKDF (reference sequence). Full variable domain (rest looked up from reference TRBV15 and TRBJ1-6): DAMVIQNPRYQVTQFGKPVTLSCSQTLNHNVMYWYQQKSSQAPKLLFHYYDKDFNNEADTPDNFQSRRPNTSFCFLDIRSPGLGDTAMYLCATSRFGQGYNSPLHFGNGTRLTVT.